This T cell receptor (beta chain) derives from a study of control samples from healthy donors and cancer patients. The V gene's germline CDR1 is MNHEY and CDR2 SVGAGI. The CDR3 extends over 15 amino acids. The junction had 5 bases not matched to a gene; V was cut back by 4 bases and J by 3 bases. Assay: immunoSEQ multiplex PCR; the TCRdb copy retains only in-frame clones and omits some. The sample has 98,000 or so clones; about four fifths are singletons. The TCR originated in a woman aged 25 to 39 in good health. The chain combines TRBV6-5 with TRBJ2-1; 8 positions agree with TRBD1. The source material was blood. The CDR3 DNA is TGTGCCAGCAGTTCAACAGGGGGGTACTACAATGAGCAGTTCTTC. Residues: CASSSTGGYYNEQFF.